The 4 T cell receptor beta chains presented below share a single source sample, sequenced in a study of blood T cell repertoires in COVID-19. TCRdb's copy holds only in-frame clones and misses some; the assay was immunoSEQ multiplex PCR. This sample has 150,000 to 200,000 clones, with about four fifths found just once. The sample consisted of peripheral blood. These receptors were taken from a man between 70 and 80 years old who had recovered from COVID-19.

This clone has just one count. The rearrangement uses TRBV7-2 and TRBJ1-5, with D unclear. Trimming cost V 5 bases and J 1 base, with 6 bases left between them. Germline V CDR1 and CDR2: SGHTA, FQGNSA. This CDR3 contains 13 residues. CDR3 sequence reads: CASSPPSNQPQHF. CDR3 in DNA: TGTGCCAGCAGCCCCCCAAGCAATCAGCCCCAGCATTTT.

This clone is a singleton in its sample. The CDR3 DNA follows: TGTGCCAGCACCCAGAGGGCCGAAGAGACCCAGTACTTC. Protein: CASTQRAEETQYF. The chain joins TRBV7-2 to TRBJ2-5; D is perhaps TRBD2 (5 bases). Germline V CDR1 and CDR2: SGHTA, FQGNSA. The CDR3 runs to 13 residues. The V end was cut by 7 bases, the J end by 3 bases, with 12 bases between.

CDR3 nucleotides: TGCAGCGGAAGGACAGGGTCTTCTGAAGCTTTCTTT. Translating it yields CSGRTGSSEAFF. V gene TRBV29-1 combines with J gene TRBJ1-1, with 8 bases identical to TRBD1. Germline V gene data show CDR1 as SQVTM and CDR2 as ANQGSEA. This CDR3 has 12 residues. J gave up 6 bases and V 7 bases, and 7 bases lay outside the gene matches.

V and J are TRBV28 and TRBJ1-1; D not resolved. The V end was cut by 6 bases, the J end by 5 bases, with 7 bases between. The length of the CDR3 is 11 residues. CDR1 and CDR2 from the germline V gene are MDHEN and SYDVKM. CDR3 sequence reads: CASSEGTEAFF. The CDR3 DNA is TGTGCCAGCAGCGAGGGTACTGAAGCTTTCTTT.